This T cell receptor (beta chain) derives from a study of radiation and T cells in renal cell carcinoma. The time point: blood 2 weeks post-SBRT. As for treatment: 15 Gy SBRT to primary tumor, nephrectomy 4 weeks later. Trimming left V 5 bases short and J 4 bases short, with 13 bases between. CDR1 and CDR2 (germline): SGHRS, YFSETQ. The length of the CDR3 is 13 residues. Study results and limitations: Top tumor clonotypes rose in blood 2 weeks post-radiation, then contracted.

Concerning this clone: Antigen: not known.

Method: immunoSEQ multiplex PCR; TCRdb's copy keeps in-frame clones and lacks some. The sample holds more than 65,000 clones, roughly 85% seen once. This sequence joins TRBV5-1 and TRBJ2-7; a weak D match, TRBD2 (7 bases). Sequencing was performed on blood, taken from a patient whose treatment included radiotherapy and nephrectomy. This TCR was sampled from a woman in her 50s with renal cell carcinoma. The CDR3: CASRLGGAYEQYF. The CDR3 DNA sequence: TGCGCCAGCAGACTAGGGGGGGCGTACGAGCAGTACTTC.